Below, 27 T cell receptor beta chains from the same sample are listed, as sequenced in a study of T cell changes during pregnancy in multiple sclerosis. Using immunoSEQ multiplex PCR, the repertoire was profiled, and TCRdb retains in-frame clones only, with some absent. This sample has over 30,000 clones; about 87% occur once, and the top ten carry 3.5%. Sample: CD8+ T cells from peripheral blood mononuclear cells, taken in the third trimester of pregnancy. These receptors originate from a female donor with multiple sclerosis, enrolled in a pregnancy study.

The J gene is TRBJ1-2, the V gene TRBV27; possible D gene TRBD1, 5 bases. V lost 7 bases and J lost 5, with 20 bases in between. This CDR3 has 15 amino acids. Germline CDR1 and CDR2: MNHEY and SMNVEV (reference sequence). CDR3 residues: CASTQQVGARYGYTF. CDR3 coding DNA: TGTGCCAGCACCCAACAGGTCGGCGCCAGATATGGCTACACCTTC.

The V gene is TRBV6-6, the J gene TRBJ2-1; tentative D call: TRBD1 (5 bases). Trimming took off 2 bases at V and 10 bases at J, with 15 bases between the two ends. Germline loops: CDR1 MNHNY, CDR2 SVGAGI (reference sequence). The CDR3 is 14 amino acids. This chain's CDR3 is CASSYILDSEEQFF. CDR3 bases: TGTGCCAGCAGTTACATCCTTGACAGCGAGGAGCAGTTCTTC.

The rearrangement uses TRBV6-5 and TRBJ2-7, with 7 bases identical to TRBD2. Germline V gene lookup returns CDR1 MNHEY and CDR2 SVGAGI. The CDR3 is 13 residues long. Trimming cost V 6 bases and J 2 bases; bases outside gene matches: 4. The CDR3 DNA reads TGTGCCAGCAGGCGCGCGGGGGCCTACGAGCAGTACTTC. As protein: CASRRAGAYEQYF.

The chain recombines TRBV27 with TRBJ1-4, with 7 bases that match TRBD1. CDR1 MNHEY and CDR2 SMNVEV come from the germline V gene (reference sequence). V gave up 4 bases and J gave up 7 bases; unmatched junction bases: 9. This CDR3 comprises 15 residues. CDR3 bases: TGTGCCAGCAGTTCCGGGACAGCGCTACCTGAAAAACTGTTTTTT. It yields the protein CASSSGTALPEKLFF.

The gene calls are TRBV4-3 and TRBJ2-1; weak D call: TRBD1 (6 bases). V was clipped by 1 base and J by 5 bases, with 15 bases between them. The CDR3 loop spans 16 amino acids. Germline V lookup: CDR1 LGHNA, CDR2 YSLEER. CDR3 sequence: CASSQGIQGSNNEQFF. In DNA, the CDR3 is TGCGCCAGCAGCCAAGGGATACAGGGTTCCAACAATGAGCAGTTCTTC.

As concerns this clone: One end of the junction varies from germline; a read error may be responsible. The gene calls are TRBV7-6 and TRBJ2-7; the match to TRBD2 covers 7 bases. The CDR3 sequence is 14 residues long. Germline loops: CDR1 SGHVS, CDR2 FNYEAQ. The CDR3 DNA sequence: TGTGCCAACAGCTTCCGGGAGGACTCCTACGAGCAGTACTTC. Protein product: CANSFREDSYEQYF.

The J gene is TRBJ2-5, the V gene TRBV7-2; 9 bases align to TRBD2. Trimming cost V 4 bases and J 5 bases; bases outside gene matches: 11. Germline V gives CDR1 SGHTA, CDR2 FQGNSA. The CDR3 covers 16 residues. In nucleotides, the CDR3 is TGTGCCAGCAGCTCGTCGGCGGCTAGCGGGGTGGAGACCCAGTACTTC. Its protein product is CASSSSAASGVETQYF.

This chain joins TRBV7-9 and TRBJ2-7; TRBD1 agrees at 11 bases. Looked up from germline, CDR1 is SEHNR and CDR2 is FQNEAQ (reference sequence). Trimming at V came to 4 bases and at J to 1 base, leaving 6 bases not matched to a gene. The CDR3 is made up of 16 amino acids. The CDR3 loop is CASSSGQGAVSYEQYF. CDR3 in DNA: TGTGCCAGCAGCTCAGGACAGGGGGCCGTATCCTACGAGCAGTACTTC.

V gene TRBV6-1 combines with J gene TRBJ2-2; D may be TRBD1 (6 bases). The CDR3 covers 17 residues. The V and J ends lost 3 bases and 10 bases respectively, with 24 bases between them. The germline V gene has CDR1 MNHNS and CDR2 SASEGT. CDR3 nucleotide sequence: TGTGCCAGCAGTGAGAGGGAGAGGATTACAGGGAGCGAGGAGCTGTTTTTT. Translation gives CASSERERITGSEELFF.

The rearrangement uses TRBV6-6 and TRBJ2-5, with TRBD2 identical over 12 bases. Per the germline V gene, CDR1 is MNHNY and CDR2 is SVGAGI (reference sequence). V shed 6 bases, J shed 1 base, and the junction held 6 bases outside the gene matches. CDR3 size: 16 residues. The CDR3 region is CASSTGLAGRQETQYF. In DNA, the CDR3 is TGTGCCAGCAGCACCGGACTAGCGGGGCGCCAAGAGACCCAGTACTTC.

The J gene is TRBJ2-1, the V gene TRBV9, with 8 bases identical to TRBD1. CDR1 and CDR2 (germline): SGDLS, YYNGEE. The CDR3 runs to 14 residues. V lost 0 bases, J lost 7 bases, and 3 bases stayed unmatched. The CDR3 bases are TGTGCCAGCAGCGTAGGTGGGACAGGTAATGAGCAGTTCTTC. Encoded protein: CASSVGGTGNEQFF.

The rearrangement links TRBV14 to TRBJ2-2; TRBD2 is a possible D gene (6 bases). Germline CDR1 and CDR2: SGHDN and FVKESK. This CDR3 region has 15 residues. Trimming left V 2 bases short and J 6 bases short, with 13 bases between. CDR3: CASSQPGRRAGELFF. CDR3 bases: TGTGCCAGCAGCCAACCGGGACGGAGGGCCGGGGAGCTGTTTTTT.

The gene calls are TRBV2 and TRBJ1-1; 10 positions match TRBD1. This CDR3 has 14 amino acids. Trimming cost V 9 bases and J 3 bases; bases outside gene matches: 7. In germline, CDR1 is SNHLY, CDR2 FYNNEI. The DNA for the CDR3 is TGTGCCAGACCGGGACAGGGGATGGACACTGAAGCTTTCTTT. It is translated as CARPGQGMDTEAFF.

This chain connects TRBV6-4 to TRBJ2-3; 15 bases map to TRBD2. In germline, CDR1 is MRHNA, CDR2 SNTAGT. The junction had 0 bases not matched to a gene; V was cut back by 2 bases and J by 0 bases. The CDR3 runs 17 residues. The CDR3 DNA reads TGTGCCAGCAGTGACGGGACTAGCGGGGGGAGCACAGATACGCAGTATTTT. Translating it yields CASSDGTSGGSTDTQYF.

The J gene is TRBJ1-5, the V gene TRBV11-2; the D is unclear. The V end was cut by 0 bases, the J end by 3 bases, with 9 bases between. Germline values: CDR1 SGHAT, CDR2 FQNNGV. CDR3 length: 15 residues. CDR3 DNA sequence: TGTGCCAGCAGCTTAGAGGCGGGTGACAATCAGCCCCAGCATTTT. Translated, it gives CASSLEAGDNQPQHF.

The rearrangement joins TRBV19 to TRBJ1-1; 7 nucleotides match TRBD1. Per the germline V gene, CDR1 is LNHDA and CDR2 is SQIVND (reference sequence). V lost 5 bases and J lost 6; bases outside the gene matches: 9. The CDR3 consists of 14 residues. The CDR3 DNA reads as TGTGCCAGTAGTTCATTGACAGGGTCGGCTGAAGCTTTCTTT. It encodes CASSSLTGSAEAFF.

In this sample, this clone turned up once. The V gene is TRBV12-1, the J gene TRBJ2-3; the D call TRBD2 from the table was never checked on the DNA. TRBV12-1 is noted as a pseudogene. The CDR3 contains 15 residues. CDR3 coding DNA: TGTGCCAGCAGCTTCGCGAACCGGGAGTGCCATACGCAGTATTTT. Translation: CASSFANRECHTQYF.

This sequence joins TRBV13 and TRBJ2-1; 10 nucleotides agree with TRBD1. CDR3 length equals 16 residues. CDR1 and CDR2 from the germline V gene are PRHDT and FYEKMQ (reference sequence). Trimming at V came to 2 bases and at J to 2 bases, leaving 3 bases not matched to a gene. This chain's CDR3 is CASSLMGQGPYNEQFF. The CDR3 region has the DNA TGTGCCAGCAGCTTAATGGGACAGGGGCCCTACAATGAGCAGTTCTTC.

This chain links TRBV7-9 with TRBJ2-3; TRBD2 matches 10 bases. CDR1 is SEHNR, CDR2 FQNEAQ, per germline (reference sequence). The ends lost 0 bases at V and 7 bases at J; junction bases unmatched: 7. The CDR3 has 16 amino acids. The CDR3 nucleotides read TGTGCCAGCAGCTTAGCGGAAAGACTAGCGGGCAATACGCAGTATTTT. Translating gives CASSLAERLAGNTQYF.

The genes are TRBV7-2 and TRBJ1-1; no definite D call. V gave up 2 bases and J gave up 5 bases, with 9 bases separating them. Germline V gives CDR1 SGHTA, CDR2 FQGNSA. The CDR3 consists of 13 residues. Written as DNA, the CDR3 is TGTGCCAGCAGCTTAAGCGGAACGACTGAAGCTTTCTTT. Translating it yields CASSLSGTTEAFF.

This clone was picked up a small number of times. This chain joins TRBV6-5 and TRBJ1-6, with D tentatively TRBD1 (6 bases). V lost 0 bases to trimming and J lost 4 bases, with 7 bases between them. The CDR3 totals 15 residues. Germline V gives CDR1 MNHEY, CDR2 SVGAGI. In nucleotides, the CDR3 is TGTGCCAGCAGTTACTCAGGGGGTTATAATTCACCCCTCCACTTT. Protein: CASSYSGGYNSPLHF.

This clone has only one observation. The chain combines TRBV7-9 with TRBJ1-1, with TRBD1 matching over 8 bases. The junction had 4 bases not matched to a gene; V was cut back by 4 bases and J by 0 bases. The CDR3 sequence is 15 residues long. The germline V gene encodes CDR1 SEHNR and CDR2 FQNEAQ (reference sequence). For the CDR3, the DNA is TGTGCCAGCAGCTCCTGGACAGGGATGAACACTGAAGCTTTCTTT. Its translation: CASSSWTGMNTEAFF.

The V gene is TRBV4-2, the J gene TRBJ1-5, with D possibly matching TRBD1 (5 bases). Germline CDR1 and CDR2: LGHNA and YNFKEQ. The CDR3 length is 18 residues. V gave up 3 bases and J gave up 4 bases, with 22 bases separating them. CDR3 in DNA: TGTGCCAGCAGCCAGGCCGGGGGGGGTGGATCAAGGAATCAGCCCCAGCATTTT. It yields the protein CASSQAGGGGSRNQPQHF.

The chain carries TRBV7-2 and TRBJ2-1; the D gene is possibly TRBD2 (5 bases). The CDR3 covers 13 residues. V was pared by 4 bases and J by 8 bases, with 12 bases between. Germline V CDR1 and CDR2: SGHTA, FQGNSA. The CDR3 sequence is CASSWTLAYEQFF. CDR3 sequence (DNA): TGTGCCAGCAGCTGGACCCTAGCCTATGAGCAGTTCTTC.

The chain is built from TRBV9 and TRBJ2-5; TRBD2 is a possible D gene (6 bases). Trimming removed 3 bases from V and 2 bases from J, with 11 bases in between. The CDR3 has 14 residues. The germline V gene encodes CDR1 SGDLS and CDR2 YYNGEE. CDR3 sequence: CASSGRGPQETQYF. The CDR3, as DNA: TGTGCCAGCAGCGGGCGGGGACCGCAAGAGACCCAGTACTTC.

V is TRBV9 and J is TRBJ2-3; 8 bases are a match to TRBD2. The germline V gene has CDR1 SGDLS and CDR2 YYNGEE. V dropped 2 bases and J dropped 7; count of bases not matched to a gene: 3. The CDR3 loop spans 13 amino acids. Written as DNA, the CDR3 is TGTGCCAGCAGCGTCGGGAGGGCCTATACGCAGTATTTT. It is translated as CASSVGRAYTQYF.

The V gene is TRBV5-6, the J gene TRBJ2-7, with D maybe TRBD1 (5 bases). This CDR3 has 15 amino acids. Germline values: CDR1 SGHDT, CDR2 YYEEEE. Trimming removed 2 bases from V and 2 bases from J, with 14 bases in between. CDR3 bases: TGTGCCAGCAGCTTACACTTCAGGGAAACCTACGAGCAGTACTTC. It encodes CASSLHFRETYEQYF.